The 14 T cell receptor beta chains presented below share a single source sample, sequenced in a study of T-cell reconstitution after alpha-beta-depleted transplantation in children (dated by TCRdb to 2015 to 2016). The library was prepared using PCR. The run used an Illumina HiSeq 2500. Molecular barcoding was employed in the preparation of TCR libraries, with unique molecular identifiers being used to normalize TCRbeta repertoire quantification. TCRdb cleaned the public reads at Q25 with fastp, built clones with MiXCR and kept in-frame beta chains. Rows are combined by CDR3 protein, so each entry shows the most common genes and DNA. The sample table contains roughly 590,000 distinct CDR3 sequences; only one count was recorded for about 15% of them. 1.1% of the sample goes to the ten largest clones. Here the sequenced sample was PBMCs from the stem cell graft donor, taken from the stem cell graft. The receptors originated from a human donor who donated a stem cell graft to a child with acute myeloid leukemia.

This clonotype was counted only a few times. The chain has TRBV11-1 and TRBJ1-1; 8 nucleotides align to TRBD1. There are 20 residues in the CDR3. CDR1 is SGHAT and CDR2 is FQDESV in the germline V gene (reference sequence). The junction had 20 bases not matched to a gene; V was cut back by 2 bases and J by 3 bases. DNA for the CDR3: TGTGCCAGCAGCTTAATTCATTTAGGACAGGGAAGAAGAAAGGACACTGAAGCTTTCTTT. Protein sequence: CASSLIHLGQGRRKDTEAFF.

This clonotype was picked up many times. V gene TRBV7-2 combines with J gene TRBJ2-1; 14 nucleotides line up with TRBD2. The V segment lost 11 bases and the J segment 2 bases; nucleotides outside the gene matches: 2. Germline assignment: CDR1 SGHTA and CDR2 FQGNSA. The CDR3 runs to 14 residues. CDR3 bases: TGTGCCGGGACTAGCGGGGGAACCTACAATGAGCAGTTCTTC. This sequence encodes CAGTSGGTYNEQFF.

This clonotype was seen repeatedly, ten times or more. The rearrangement links TRBV4-3 to TRBJ2-7; D might be TRBD1 or TRBD2, each matching 5 bases. Germline CDR1 and CDR2: LGHNA and YSLEER. This CDR3 region has 14 residues. Trimming removed 0 bases from V and 3 bases from J, with 9 bases in between. CDR3 loop: CASSQDRGSYEQYF. The CDR3, as DNA: TGCGCCAGCAGCCAAGATCGGGGCAGCTACGAGCAGTACTTC.

This clonotype occurred many times. The CDR3 protein is CASSVGQGNYGYTF. DNA for the CDR3: TGTGCCAGCAGCGTCGGACAGGGCAACTATGGCTACACCTTC. The J gene is TRBJ1-2, the V gene TRBV7-2; 8 nucleotides line up with TRBD1. This CDR3 has 14 residues. Germline V gives CDR1 SGHTA, CDR2 FQGNSA. The trim removed 5 bases at V and 2 bases at J, leaving 4 bases unmatched.

The chain combines TRBV7-2 with TRBJ1-2, with 7 bases aligning to TRBD1. V gave up 6 bases and J gave up 4 bases; unmatched junction bases: 11. CDR1 SGHTA and CDR2 FQGNSA come from the germline V gene. The CDR3 runs 15 residues. The CDR3 DNA reads as TGTGCCAGCAGTCCCGGCAGGGGGTTGATCTATGGCTACACCTTC. As protein: CASSPGRGLIYGYTF.

This clonotype was detected ten times or more. The J gene is TRBJ1-1, the V gene TRBV20-1; 9 bases align to TRBD1. The CDR3 length is 14 residues. With 6 bases clipped from V and 6 bases from J, the junction kept 11 bases outside the gene matches. Per germline, CDR1 DFQATT and CDR2 SNEGSKA (reference sequence). This CDR3 is CSAERQGEGPEAFF. The CDR3 DNA follows: TGCAGTGCGGAGCGACAGGGGGAAGGACCTGAAGCTTTCTTT.

This clonotype was seen only a few times. The chain combines TRBV20-1 with TRBJ1-1; no clear D gene. Germline CDR1 DFQATT, CDR2 SNEGSKA (reference sequence). Trimming pared 3 bases from V and 5 bases from J, leaving 13 bases between. This CDR3 region has 13 residues. The CDR3 protein is CSARLGRTTEAFF. The CDR3 bases are TGCAGTGCTAGGCTAGGCCGGACGACTGAAGCTTTCTTT.

This clonotype has a count of ten or more. This rearrangement joins TRBV6-2 or TRBV6-3 to TRBJ2-4; D uncertain. Trimming cost V 6 bases and J 0 bases, with 15 bases left between them. There are 16 residues in the CDR3. CDR1 and CDR2 (germline): MNHEY, SVGEGT. CDR3 residues: CASSSEKLRAKNIQYF. CDR3 nucleotide sequence: TGTGCCAGCAGCTCCGAAAAGTTAAGAGCCAAAAACATTCAGTACTTC.

The chain is built from TRBV5-1 and TRBJ1-1; TRBD1 agrees at 9 bases. Germline loops: CDR1 SGHRS, CDR2 YFSETQ. The CDR3 covers 15 residues. V was clipped by 4 bases and J by 4 bases; unmatched bases: 8. The DNA for the CDR3 is TGCGCCAGCAGCCCACCGGACAGGGGAAGCACTGAAGCTTTCTTT. It translates to CASSPPDRGSTEAFF.

This clonotype was observed at least ten times. This sequence joins TRBV20-1 and TRBJ1-5, with TRBD1 identical over 7 bases. Germline CDR1 DFQATT, CDR2 SNEGSKA (reference sequence). The CDR3 length is 14 residues. The ends lost 4 bases at V and 0 bases at J; junction bases unmatched: 3. The CDR3 bases are TGCAGTGCTAAAGGACAGGCTAGCAATCAGCCCCAGCATTTT. It codes for CSAKGQASNQPQHF.

This clonotype was detected only a few times. The CDR3, as DNA: TGTGCCAGCAGCCACCGAGGGGCGAGGGAGCAGTACTTC. Its protein product is CASSHRGAREQYF. The V gene is TRBV5-8, the J gene TRBJ2-7; D assignment may be TRBD1 or TRBD2 (5 bases each). Germline lookup yields CDR1 SGHTS and CDR2 YDEGEE. V dropped 4 bases and J dropped 7 bases, with 15 bases sitting between them. The CDR3 has 13 residues.

As regards this clonotype: A much larger clone differs by one base, so this may be a read error. Lacking the conserved final phenylalanine or tryptophan, this CDR3 likely reflects a read error. CDR3 sequence reads: CASSTGVNQPQHL. The CDR3 DNA reads TGTGCCAGCAGCACTGGGGTCAATCAGCCCCAGCATCTT. The chain employs TRBV7-2 and TRBJ1-5; D unresolved. Germline values: CDR1 SGHTA, CDR2 FQGNSA. The CDR3 covers 13 residues. V lost 5 bases to trimming and J lost 3 bases, with 8 bases between them.

This clonotype was recorded many times. The J gene is TRBJ1-2, the V gene TRBV6-1, with TRBD1 matching 9 bases. CDR1 and CDR2 (germline): MNHNS, SASEGT. After removal of 5 bases from V and 7 bases from J, the junction contained 5 bases not matched to a gene. There are 13 residues in the CDR3. CDR3 bases: TGTGCCAGCAGTCGTAGGGACAGGGCTGGCTACACCTTC. It translates to CASSRRDRAGYTF.

This clonotype was observed at least ten times. This sequence joins TRBV7-2 and TRBJ1-6; D is uncertain. CDR3 length: 14 amino acids. Between the trimmed V and J ends, which lost 1 base and 9 bases, there was a span of 10 bases. From germline, CDR1 is SGHTA and CDR2 FQGNSA. In DNA, the CDR3 is TGTGCCAGCAGCTTAGGCCCCACCGGTTCACCCCTCCACTTT. It is translated as CASSLGPTGSPLHF. The full variable domain, with the rest looked up from reference TRBV7-2 and TRBJ1-6, is GAGVSQSPSNKVTEKGKDVELRCDPISGHTALYWYRQSLGQGLEFLIYFQGNSAPDKSGLPSDRFSAERTGGSVSTLTIQRTQQEDSAVYLCASSLGPTGSPLHFGNGTRLTVT.